The 26 T cell receptor beta chains in this list originate from one sample, sequenced in a study of T cells in Graves' hyperthyroidism and ophthalmopathy. RNA transcripts provided the source from which TCR beta CDR3 regions were amplified. TCR CDR3 regions were first amplified by RT-PCR with HTBI primers. A single record per CDR3 protein comes from TCRdb applying MiXCR to the multiplex PCR reads. The table shows 600,000 to 900,000 distinct CDR3 sequences, with around 17% occurring only once. The sequenced sample consisted of blood. All receptors come from a man aged 18 to 30 with Graves' hyperthyroidism.

This clonotype occurred a few times. The V call is TRBV12-3 or TRBV12-4, the J call TRBJ2-4, with 10 positions matching TRBD1. The trim removed 9 bases at V and 3 bases at J, leaving 8 bases unmatched. This CDR3 has 15 residues. The CDR3 spells CASAGTGAVKNIQYF. CDR3 sequence (DNA): TGTGCCAGTGCCGGGACAGGGGCTGTCAAAAACATTCAGTACTTC.

There are many counts of this clonotype. The chain is built from TRBV28 and TRBJ2-7; D perhaps matches TRBD1 (6 bases). V gave up 4 bases and J gave up 0 bases, with 13 bases separating them. Germline V gene data show CDR1 as MDHEN and CDR2 as SYDVKM. The CDR3 runs to 15 residues. CDR3 protein: CASSSLTGNSYEQYF. The CDR3 DNA is TGTGCCAGCAGTTCTCTGACAGGAAACTCCTACGAGCAGTACTTC.

Details on this clonotype: This clone may be a read error of a much larger clone one base away. V usage is TRBV5-5 and J usage is TRBJ2-1, with D maybe TRBD1 (5 bases). CDR1 and CDR2 (germline): SGHKS, YYEKEE (reference sequence). This CDR3 is built from 16 residues. V was pared by 0 bases and J by 6 bases, with 16 bases between. Written as DNA, the CDR3 is TGTGCCAGCAGCTTGGAATCAGGGTACATCGTCAATGAGCAGTTCTTC. Residues: CASSLESGYIVNEQFF.

This clonotype appeared many times. This chain connects TRBV20-1 to TRBJ2-7; 8 nucleotides line up with TRBD1. This CDR3 is 15 amino acids long. Germline V gene data show CDR1 as DFQATT and CDR2 as SNEGSKA (reference sequence). Trimming removed 6 bases from V and 2 bases from J; junction bases left unmatched: 12. CDR3 sequence reads: CSATPGTGATYEQYF. DNA for the CDR3: TGCAGTGCCACCCCCGGGACAGGAGCCACCTACGAGCAGTACTTC.

The gene calls are TRBV20-1 and TRBJ2-3, with 7 bases lining up with TRBD2. This CDR3 has 13 amino acids. Germline V CDR1 and CDR2: DFQATT, SNEGSKA (reference sequence). V was clipped by 3 bases and J by 0 bases; unmatched bases: 0. The DNA of the CDR3 is TGCAGTGCTAGCGGGAGGAGCACAGATACGCAGTATTTT. It codes for CSASGRSTDTQYF.

This clonotype was seen at least ten times. This chain connects TRBV3-1 to TRBJ2-5; 7 bases align to TRBD2. With V trimmed by 0 bases and J by 7 bases, 8 bases remained unmatched. Looked up from germline, CDR1 is LGHDT and CDR2 is YNNKEL (reference sequence). The CDR3 sequence is 15 residues long. CDR3 loop: CASSQEAGVWWTQYF. The CDR3 region has the DNA TGTGCCAGCAGCCAAGAGGCGGGAGTCTGGTGGACCCAGTACTTC.

The table lists this clonotype with a few counts. This rearrangement joins TRBV6-2 or TRBV6-3 to TRBJ2-1; the match to TRBD2 covers 11 bases. Germline CDR1 reads MNHEY; CDR2 reads SVGEGT. V dropped 2 bases and J dropped 5; count of bases not matched to a gene: 8. The length of the CDR3 is 17 residues. The CDR3 coding sequence is TGTGCCAGCAGTTACAGGGTAGCGGGAGGGGAGGACAATGAGCAGTTCTTC. Translation: CASSYRVAGGEDNEQFF.

This clonotype showed up many times. The V call is TRBV7-2, the J call TRBJ2-1; D ambiguous. Germline CDR1 is SGHTA and CDR2 is FQGNSA. V gave up 5 bases and J gave up 6 bases, with 11 bases separating them. CDR3 size: 13 residues. CDR3 coding DNA: TGTGCCAGCAGCCCGCATATGGGCAATGAGCAGTTCTTC. Translated, it gives CASSPHMGNEQFF.

The chain combines TRBV20-1 with TRBJ2-7; D is perhaps TRBD1 (6 bases). From germline, CDR1 is DFQATT and CDR2 SNEGSKA (reference sequence). The CDR3 extends over 13 amino acids. V was shortened by 6 bases and J by 6 bases, with 18 bases between the two germline ends. The CDR3 DNA reads as TGCAGTGCCCTCGCACAGGGTGTGGTCGAGCAGTACTTC. It yields the protein CSALAQGVVEQYF.

This clonotype came up a few times. The chain carries TRBV12-3 or TRBV12-4 and TRBJ2-3; no definite D call. The CDR3 length is 18 residues. The germline V and J ends were trimmed by 3 bases and 0 bases, with 19 bases remaining between them. CDR3 nucleotide sequence: TGTGCCAGCAGTTTTTGGGTTAGTATTCGACCAAGCACAGATACGCAGTATTTT. Translation: CASSFWVSIRPSTDTQYF.

This clonotype was recorded at least ten times. J is TRBJ2-7 and V is TRBV24-1; the match to TRBD2 covers 10 bases. Germline lookup yields CDR1 KGHDR and CDR2 SFDVKD. The V gene end was trimmed by 2 bases and the J gene end by 6 bases; junction bases not matched to a gene: 0. The CDR3 has 13 amino acids. Here the CDR3 reads CATSDSSGSEQYF. DNA for the CDR3: TGTGCCACCAGTGATTCTAGCGGGAGCGAGCAGTACTTC.

This clonotype was seen repeatedly, ten times or more. The V and J genes are TRBV2 and TRBJ2-7; 7 bases are shared with TRBD2. V dropped 5 bases and J dropped 3; count of bases not matched to a gene: 4. Germline CDR1 and CDR2: SNHLY and FYNNEI. The CDR3 contains 13 residues. The CDR3 sequence: CASSLGLFYEQYF. In DNA, the CDR3 is TGTGCCAGCAGTTTGGGACTATTCTACGAGCAGTACTTC. Based on the CDR3 plus reference TRBV2 and TRBJ2-7, the full variable domain is EPEVTQTPSHQVTQMGQEVILRCVPISNHLYFYWYRQILGQKVEFLVSFYNNEISEKSEIFDDQFSVERPDGSNFTLKIRSTKLEDSAMYFCASSLGLFYEQYFGPGTRLTVT.

This clonotype has ten or more counts. V usage is TRBV24-1 and J usage is TRBJ2-7; 9 bases line up with TRBD1. V shed 4 bases, J shed 5 bases, and the junction held 17 bases outside the gene matches. There are 18 residues in the CDR3. Looked up from germline, CDR1 is KGHDR and CDR2 is SFDVKD. Here the CDR3 reads CATSDPKDPGTGHDEQYF. CDR3 nucleotides: TGTGCCACCAGTGACCCGAAGGATCCCGGGACAGGGCACGACGAGCAGTACTTC.

This clonotype was seen a handful of times. The chain recombines TRBV28 with TRBJ2-7, with 11 bases matching TRBD1. After removal of 6 bases from V and 5 bases from J, the junction contained 12 bases not matched to a gene. Germline CDR1 is MDHEN and CDR2 is SYDVKM. The CDR3 covers 16 residues. CDR3 nucleotide sequence: TGTGCCAGCAGCCCCAGGTTCGGACAGGGGGCTGACGAGCAGTACTTC. It codes for CASSPRFGQGADEQYF. Complete variable domain (other parts from reference TRBV28 and TRBJ2-7): DVKVTQSSRYLVKRTGEKVFLECVQDMDHENMFWYRQDPGLGLRLIYFSYDVKMKEKGDIPEGYSVSREKKERFSLILESASTNQTSMYLCASSPRFGQGADEQYFGPGTRLTVT.

This clonotype was counted ten times or more. The chain carries TRBV20-1 and TRBJ2-7; D ambiguous. This CDR3 comprises 11 residues. V dropped 0 bases and J dropped 2 bases, with 2 bases sitting between them. Germline V gene sequence: CDR1 DFQATT, CDR2 SNEGSKA (reference sequence). In DNA, the CDR3 is TGCAGTGCTAGAGATGCCTACGAGCAGTACTTC. Translated, it gives CSARDAYEQYF.

This clonotype was seen more than once but under ten times. V is TRBV6-1 and J is TRBJ2-3; the D is unclear. Germline CDR1 reads MNHNS; CDR2 reads SASEGT. Trimming took off 8 bases at V and 4 bases at J, with 16 bases between the two ends. There are 14 residues in the CDR3. In nucleotides, the CDR3 is TGTGCCAGCGCCAAAAGAGGTGCGGCAGATACGCAGTATTTT. Amino acid sequence: CASAKRGAADTQYF.

At least ten counts were recorded for this clonotype. The chain combines TRBV27 with TRBJ2-1; no definite D call. This CDR3 contains 14 residues. V lost 2 bases and J lost 2, with 7 bases in between. Germline CDR1 and CDR2: MNHEY and SMNVEV (reference sequence). The CDR3 protein is CASSLTAAYNEQFF. In nucleotides, the CDR3 is TGTGCCAGCAGTTTAACCGCGGCCTACAATGAGCAGTTCTTC.

This chain joins TRBV9 and TRBJ2-2; TRBD1 aligns across 10 bases. The CDR3 extends over 16 amino acids. Germline loops: CDR1 SGDLS, CDR2 YYNGEE. Trimming cost V 4 bases and J 6 bases; bases outside gene matches: 9. CDR3 DNA: TGTGCCAGCAGCCAGAGTTCCGGGACAGGGGCCGGGGAGCTGTTTTTT. Its translation is CASSQSSGTGAGELFF.

The J gene is TRBJ2-2, the V gene TRBV28, with D perhaps matching TRBD1 (6 bases). With 6 bases removed from V and 5 bases from J, the gap between germline ends came to 22 bases. Per germline, CDR1 MDHEN and CDR2 SYDVKM. The CDR3 length is 17 residues. CDR3 sequence reads: CASSQLSSTGWTGELFF. Here the CDR3 DNA reads TGTGCCAGCAGCCAACTAAGTAGTACAGGGTGGACCGGGGAGCTGTTTTTT.

The chain couples TRBV27 to TRBJ1-5; tentatively, D is TRBD1 (6 bases). This CDR3 is 14 amino acids long. Germline V gives CDR1 MNHEY, CDR2 SMNVEV (reference sequence). With 4 bases removed from V and 6 bases from J, the gap between germline ends came to 13 bases. Here the CDR3 DNA reads TGTGCCAGCAGTTACGGGGGCGAAGGTCAGCCCCAGCATTTT. This sequence encodes CASSYGGEGQPQHF.

This clonotype was recorded at least ten times. The rearrangement uses TRBV15 and TRBJ1-4, with D possibly being TRBD1 (6 bases). Between the trimmed V and J ends, which lost 0 bases and 8 bases, there was a span of 13 bases. Germline values: CDR1 LNHNV, CDR2 YYDKDF (reference sequence). The CDR3 has 15 amino acids. CDR3 in amino acids: CATSRDRGTREKLFF. The CDR3, as DNA: TGTGCCACCAGCAGAGATAGGGGGACGCGCGAAAAACTGTTTTTT. The full variable domain, in which reference TRBV15 and TRBJ1-4 provide the parts outside the CDR3, is DAMVIQNPRYQVTQFGKPVTLSCSQTLNHNVMYWYQQKSSQAPKLLFHYYDKDFNNEADTPDNFQSRRPNTSFCFLDIRSPGLGDTAMYLCATSRDRGTREKLFFGSGTQLSVL.

V gene TRBV20-1 combines with J gene TRBJ2-7, with D possibly TRBD2 on 6 matching bases. Trimming removed 3 bases at V and 5 bases at J, with 11 bases between. The germline gives CDR1 DFQATT, CDR2 SNEGSKA (reference sequence). The CDR3 covers 12 residues. The DNA of the CDR3 is TGCAGTGCTAGGACGAGGACTAACGAGCAGTACTTC. Amino acid sequence: CSARTRTNEQYF.

Worth noting for this clonotype: With a much larger clone just one base away, this may be a read error. The chain employs TRBV6-5 and TRBJ2-1; 8 bases match TRBD2. The closer fit of TRBJ2-7 to the DNA end suggests the J call may be wrong. Germline V CDR1 and CDR2: MNHEY, SVGAGI. The CDR3 is made up of 17 amino acids. CDR3 sequence (DNA): TGTGCCAGCAGTTACTCTAGCGGGAAGACCTTCTACAATGAGCAGTACTTC. Protein product: CASSYSSGKTFYNEQYF.

This chain uses TRBV7-9 with TRBJ2-1, with 11 bases aligning to TRBD2. This CDR3 is 15 amino acids long. The germline V gene encodes CDR1 SEHNR and CDR2 FQNEAQ (reference sequence). Trimming took 4 bases from V and 5 from J; bases not matched to a gene: 4. The CDR3 bases are TGTGCCAGCAGCTGGGGACTAGCGGAGAACAATGAGCAGTTCTTC. It yields the protein CASSWGLAENNEQFF.

This clonotype occurred a few times. V is TRBV19 and J is TRBJ1-1; 9 positions match TRBD1. This CDR3 spans 13 amino acids. V trimming: 7 bases; J trimming: 11 bases; junction bases outside the gene matches: 11. In germline, CDR1 is LNHDA, CDR2 SQIVND (reference sequence). The CDR3 DNA is TGTGCCAGTACCCTACAGGGGGCCCAGTGGGCTTTCTTT. It encodes CASTLQGAQWAFF.

This clonotype occurred many times. The rearrangement joins TRBV28 to TRBJ1-2; possible D gene TRBD1, 5 bases. The V gene's germline CDR1 is MDHEN and CDR2 SYDVKM. Trimming took 8 bases from V and 1 from J, leaving 17 bases between them. This CDR3 comprises 15 residues. CDR3 bases: TGTGCCAGCTCCCTTAGGGACGTAAATAACTATGGCTACACCTTC. It specifies CASSLRDVNNYGYTF.